This is a list of T cell receptor beta chains from one sample in a study of blood T cell repertoires in COVID-19. Sequencing was performed with immunoSEQ multiplex PCR; in TCRdb, only in-frame clones are kept and a portion is missing. The sample carries 350,000 or so clones, roughly 90% recorded once. The sequencing sample was made of PBMCs or T cells enriched from blood (not recorded which). The receptors shown here come from a woman younger than 45 who had recovered from COVID-19. Each CDR3 is given with its conserved first and last residue. Fields, in order: D gene, V gene, J gene, clone size, CDR3 DNA, CDR3 protein. The D gene is left open where the match is weak. The listing skips clone size in some rows; elsewhere it reads once, few, many or a size class.

-,TRBV6-1,TRBJ1-6,-,TGTGCCAGCAGTGGGACACAGGGATACAAAACCCTATTTCCCCTCCACTTT,CASSGTQGYKTLFPLHF
TRBD1,TRBV4-1,TRBJ1-2,-,TGCGCCAGCAGCCAATCTGGCACAGGGGCCAGCTATGGCTACACCTTC,CASSQSGTGASYGYTF
TRBD1,TRBV19,TRBJ1-5,-,TGTGCCAGTAGGCCGGGGACAGGGTTCAATCAGCCCCAGCATTTT,CASRPGTGFNQPQHF
-,TRBV5-6,TRBJ1-3,-,TGTGCCAGCAGCTTGGTTAACTCTGGAAACACCATATATTTT,CASSLVNSGNTIYF
-,TRBV9,TRBJ1-3,-,TGTGCCAGCAGCGTAGACCGGTGGGGAAACACCATATATTTT,CASSVDRWGNTIYF
-,TRBV5-1,TRBJ1-3,-,TGCGCCAGCACCTCAGGGATAGAAGGAAACACCATATATTTT,CASTSGIEGNTIYF
-,TRBV18,TRBJ1-2,-,TGTGCCAGCTCCCCCGTGACGGGGTCAACTAACGGCTACACCTTC,CASSPVTGSTNGYTF
-,TRBV12-3/TRBV12-4,TRBJ1-4,-,TGTGCCAGCAGTCTACAGCCAAATGAAAAACTGTTTTTT,CASSLQPNEKLFF
TRBD1,TRBV3-1/TRBV3-2,TRBJ1-1,-,TGTGCCAGCAGCCAACGACAGGGGGCGACGACTGAAGCTTTCTTT,CASSQRQGATTEAFF
TRBD1,TRBV7-8,TRBJ2-7,few,TGTGCCAGCAGCCAGGACAGGTACGAGCAGTACTTC,CASSQDRYEQYF
TRBD1,TRBV7-9,TRBJ2-3,-,TGTGCCAGCAGCCCGAGGGGGTACAGGGGGACTCACACAGATACGCAGTATTTT,CASSPRGYRGTHTDTQYF
-,TRBV6-5,TRBJ2-7,few,TGTGCCAGCAGGCTCTACGCCAGGTCCCACGAGCAGTACTTC,CASRLYARSHEQYF
TRBD1,TRBV3-1/TRBV3-2,TRBJ2-1,-,TGTGCCAGCAGCCCGACAGGGACCTCCTACAATGAGCAGTTCTTC,CASSPTGTSYNEQFF
TRBD1,TRBV5-1,TRBJ1-1,-,TGCGCCAGCAGCAACCCGGGACAGATGAACACTGAAGCTTTCTTT,CASSNPGQMNTEAFF
-,TRBV5-1,TRBJ2-5,-,TGCGCCAGCAGTCTACAGGGCCAAGAGACCCAGTACTTC,CASSLQGQETQYF
TRBD1,TRBV30,TRBJ1-4,-,TGTGCCTGGAGTACCGACAGGGAGAGAGCCGAAAAACTGTTTTTT,CAWSTDRERAEKLFF
-,TRBV24-1,TRBJ2-2,-,TGTGCCACCAGTGATTTCTCGACCGGAGGGCCCGGGGAGCTGTTTTTT,CATSDFSTGGPGELFF
TRBD1,TRBV30,TRBJ1-2,-,TGTGCCTGGTGGACAGGGGCTAACTATGGCTACACCTTC,CAWWTGANYGYTF
TRBD2,TRBV5-4,TRBJ2-5,-,TGTGCCAGCAGCTTGGATCTAGCTAGCGGGGGGGCAAAGACCCAGTACTTC,CASSLDLASGGAKTQYF
TRBD1,TRBV11-2,TRBJ1-2,-,TGTGCCAGCAGCCTAGCCCTTAACAGGGGGCATGGCTACACCTTC,CASSLALNRGHGYTF
TRBD1,TRBV19,TRBJ2-5,once,TGTGCCAGTAGTACACTCAGGGACAGTGGTCAAGAGACCCAGTACTTC,CASSTLRDSGQETQYF
-,TRBV19,TRBJ2-1,-,TGTGCCAGTAGTTCCTCGCGGGGAAGGTATAATGAGCAGTTCTTC,CASSSSRGRYNEQFF
-,TRBV7-2,TRBJ1-4,-,TGTGCCAGCAGCTTATTGGGCCGGGGTGAAAAACTGTTTTTT,CASSLLGRGEKLFF
-,TRBV6-5,TRBJ1-1,-,TGTGCCAGCGGCCCCTCAGCGGGGGCCGCGACTGAAGCTTTCTTT,CASGPSAGAATEAFF
-,TRBV7-9,TRBJ2-7,-,TGTGCCAGCAGCCTCCTAATGGACGAGCAGTACTTC,CASSLLMDEQYF
TRBD1,TRBV10-3,TRBJ2-7,-,TGTGCCATCAGTGCAGGACAGGGGGCGAGCGAGCAGTACTTC,CAISAGQGASEQYF
-,TRBV10-3,TRBJ1-2,-,TGTGCCATCGCAAAGGGGATGGGATTGGGAGGCTACACCTTC,CAIAKGMGLGGYTF
TRBD1,TRBV9,TRBJ2-1,-,TGTGCCAGCAGCGTAGACCAGGGGGCCTACAATGAGCAGTTCTTC,CASSVDQGAYNEQFF
-,TRBV12-3/TRBV12-4,TRBJ1-1,once,TGTGCCAGCAGACCGACATCTTTAACTGAAGCTTTCTTT,CASRPTSLTEAFF
-,TRBV1,TRBJ2-1,-,TGCACCAGCAGCCAAGATCGAGCGGGGGGGTCACCCTACAATGAGCAGTTCTTC,CTSSQDRAGGSPYNEQFF
-,TRBV12-5,TRBJ2-5,-,TGTGCTAGTGGAAGAGATATAGCGGCCGAGACCCAGTACTTC,CASGRDIAAETQYF
TRBD1,TRBV24-1,TRBJ1-3,-,TGTGCCACCAGTGATTCCAGGGGGCCGGGAAACACCATATATTTT,CATSDSRGPGNTIYF
TRBD2,TRBV5-1,TRBJ2-5,once,TGCGCCAGCACCACTAGCGGGGGGGCCAGGGCGGAGACCCAGTACTTC,CASTTSGGARAETQYF
TRBD1,TRBV12-5,TRBJ2-5,-,TGTGCTAGTGGTACAGGACAGGGGCCCCAAGAGACCCAGTACTTC,CASGTGQGPQETQYF
-,TRBV4-1,TRBJ1-2,-,TGCGCCAGCAGCCACGTAGGCCGGGACATTGAGCGAGGCTACACCTTC,CASSHVGRDIERGYTF
-,TRBV6-5,TRBJ2-3,once,TGTGCCAGCAGTTACATTGCGGCAGATACGCAGTATTTT,CASSYIAADTQYF
TRBD1,TRBV19,TRBJ2-3,-,TGTGCCAGTAGTATAGCGCCCGGGACAGCTAGCACAGATACGCAGTATTTT,CASSIAPGTASTDTQYF
-,TRBV9,TRBJ2-3,-,TGTGCCAGCAGCGTAGGGGCGATAGTAGCAGATACGCAGTATTTT,CASSVGAIVADTQYF
-,TRBV20-1,TRBJ2-3,-,TGCAGTGTTAAATACACAGATACGCAGTATTTT,CSVKYTDTQYF
-,TRBV28,TRBJ1-5,-,TGTGCCAGCACCGATTCAGTGAATCAGCCCCAGCATTTT,CASTDSVNQPQHF
TRBD2,TRBV7-8,TRBJ2-1,-,TGTGCCAGCAGCCCGAAGCGGGGGGTCTCCTACAATGAGCAGTTCTTC,CASSPKRGVSYNEQFF
-,TRBV10-3,TRBJ1-2,-,TGTGCCAGCACTTCATCGACAGGTCCCAATCCTGGCTACACCTTC,CASTSSTGPNPGYTF
TRBD1,TRBV7-9,TRBJ1-2,-,TGTGCCAGCAGCATAGGCAGGGGGTCTAACTATGGCTACACCTTC,CASSIGRGSNYGYTF
TRBD2,TRBV19,TRBJ2-1,once,TGTGCCAGTACTCCTAGCGGCCACTACAATGAGCAGTTCTTC,CASTPSGHYNEQFF
-,TRBV15,TRBJ2-7,-,TGTGCCACCAGCTCCCATCGAGGGGGGGGCGGTTACGAGCAGTACTTC,CATSSHRGGGGYEQYF
-,TRBV19,TRBJ2-2,-,TGTGCCAGTAGTAAAGATACAGGGTGGGGAAACACCGGGGAGCTGTTTTTT,CASSKDTGWGNTGELFF
-,TRBV7-6,TRBJ1-1,-,TGTGCCAGCAGCTTAGCGGGGGGAGGGGTAACTGAAGCTTTCTTT,CASSLAGGGVTEAFF
-,TRBV12-5,TRBJ2-3,-,TGTGCTAGTGGTTTGGCGGGGGATACGCAGTATTTT,CASGLAGDTQYF
-,TRBV5-1,TRBJ1-1,-,TGCGCCAGCAGCTTGGGTCAGGGTATTAGCACTGAAGCTTTCTTT,CASSLGQGISTEAFF
TRBD1,TRBV6-5,TRBJ1-2,-,TGTGCCAGCACCGGGGACAGGACTAACTATGGCTACACCTTC,CASTGDRTNYGYTF
-,TRBV5-1,TRBJ1-1,once,TGCGCCAGCAGCTTGGGTTCGGGGAGTAACACTGAAGCTTTCTTT,CASSLGSGSNTEAFF
TRBD1,TRBV4-1,TRBJ2-7,-,TGCGCCAGCAGCCAAGCCGGGACAGAACTCTACGAGCAGTACTTC,CASSQAGTELYEQYF
-,TRBV28,TRBJ2-5,-,TGTGCCAGCAGTTCCCAGGGGTGGAAGACCCAGTACTTC,CASSSQGWKTQYF
TRBD2,TRBV5-5,TRBJ2-7,-,TGTGCCAGCAGCATGCCCGGGGGGGAGCAGTACTTC,CASSMPGGEQYF
TRBD1,TRBV30,TRBJ1-6,-,TGTGCCTGGAGTGTAGAAACAGGGGGTATGTCACCCCTCCACTTT,CAWSVETGGMSPLHF
TRBD1,TRBV6-1,TRBJ2-1,once,TGTGCCAGCAGTGTATACCGGGACAGGGGTATCAATGAGCAGTTCTTC,CASSVYRDRGINEQFF
TRBD1,TRBV28,TRBJ2-7,-,TGTGCCAGCGCCGAGGGGGCGGCCTACGAGCAGTACTTC,CASAEGAAYEQYF
TRBD1,TRBV7-9,TRBJ2-5,-,TGTGCCAGCAGCTCCAGGACAGGGGGCGCTTACGAGACCCAGTACTTC,CASSSRTGGAYETQYF
-,TRBV28,TRBJ1-5,-,TGTGCCAGCAGTTTTAACGGGTTTGGTCAGCCCCAGCATTTT,CASSFNGFGQPQHF